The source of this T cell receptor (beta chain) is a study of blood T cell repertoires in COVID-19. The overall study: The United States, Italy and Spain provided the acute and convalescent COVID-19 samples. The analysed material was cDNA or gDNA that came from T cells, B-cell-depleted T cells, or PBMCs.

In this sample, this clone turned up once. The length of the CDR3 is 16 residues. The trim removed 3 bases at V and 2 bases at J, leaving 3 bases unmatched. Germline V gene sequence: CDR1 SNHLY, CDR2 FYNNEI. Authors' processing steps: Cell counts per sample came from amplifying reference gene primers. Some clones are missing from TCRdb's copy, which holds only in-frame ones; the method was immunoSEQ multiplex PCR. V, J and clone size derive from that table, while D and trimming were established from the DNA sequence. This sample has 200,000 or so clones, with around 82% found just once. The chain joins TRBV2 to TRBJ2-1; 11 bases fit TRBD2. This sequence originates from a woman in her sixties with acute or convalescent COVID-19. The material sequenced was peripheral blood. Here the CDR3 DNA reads TGTGCCAGCAGTGATAAGACTAGCGGGACCTACAATGAGCAGTTCTTC. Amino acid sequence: CASSDKTSGTYNEQFF.